The 13 T cell receptor beta chains in this list originate from one sample, sequenced in a study of tumor and adjacent non-tumor tissue in lung cancer. The template was RNA from unsorted bulk tissue. TCRbeta libraries were built with three rounds of nested PCR, modified from ARM-PCR. TCRdb reprocessed the multiplex PCR reads via MiXCR and lists one record per CDR3 protein. Found here are some 120,000 distinct CDR3 sequences, 66% of them singletons; the top ten hold over 10%. Sequencing input: lung tumor tissue. The receptors stem from a man aged 25 to 45 with non-small cell lung cancer.

This clonotype was picked up one time. A much larger clonotype is one base distant, so this may be a read error. The chain recombines TRBV20-1 with TRBJ2-1; 8 nucleotides line up with TRBD2. The CDR3 has 13 amino acids. V trimming: 3 bases; J trimming: 11 bases; junction bases outside the gene matches: 9. Germline V gene data show CDR1 as DFQATT and CDR2 as SNEGSKA (reference sequence). For the CDR3, the DNA is TGCAGTGCTAGTTGGCTAGCGGGCGGTAAGCAGTTCTTC. Protein sequence: CSASWLAGGKQFF.

This clonotype turned up a few times. A much more abundant neighbour one base away suggests this may be a read error. The chain recombines TRBV10-2 with TRBJ2-3, with TRBD2 identical over 8 bases. The CDR3 contains 14 residues. From germline, CDR1 is WSHSY and CDR2 SAAADI. Written as DNA, the CDR3 is TGCGCCAGCAAGCGGGGGTTAAGTACAGATACGCAGTTTTTT. Translated: CASKRGLSTDTQFF.

This clonotype was recorded once. Possible read error: a much larger clone is one base away. J is TRBJ2-1 and V is TRBV12-3 or TRBV12-4, with 12 bases aligning to TRBD2. The CDR3 has 15 residues. CDR3 sequence: CASSPTSGGRNEKFF. Here the CDR3 DNA reads TGTGCCAGCAGTCCGACTAGCGGGGGAAGAAATGAGAAGTTCTTC.

In the case of this clonotype: A read error is possible here, since a much larger clone lies one base away. The chain employs TRBV20-1 and TRBJ2-1; the match to TRBD2 covers 12 bases. The tail of the sequence fits TRBJ2-7 better, so the J call may be wrong. The germline V gene encodes CDR1 DFQATT and CDR2 SNEGSKA (reference sequence). This CDR3 has 15 residues. CDR3 nucleotides: TGCAGTGCTCGCACTAGCGGGGGGCTCTTCGATGAGCAGTACTTC. Translated, it gives CSARTSGGLFDEQYF.

With respect to this clonotype: A much larger clone is a single base away; this may be a read error. CDR3 sequence: CACTLPGLNHDEQFF. CDR3 coding DNA: TGTGCCTGCACCCTTCCGGGACTAAACCACGATGAGCAGTTCTTC. V and J are TRBV6-2 or TRBV6-3 and TRBJ2-1; 7 bases agree with TRBD2. The V segment lost 11 bases and the J segment 8 bases; nucleotides outside the gene matches: 18. The CDR3 consists of 15 residues. Germline-derived CDR1 and CDR2 are MNHEY and SVGEGT.

This clonotype was picked up many times. The rearrangement joins TRBV20-1 to TRBJ1-4; maybe TRBD1 (6 bases). This CDR3 has 14 residues. Trimming removed 5 bases at V and 4 bases at J, with 14 bases between. In germline, CDR1 is DFQATT, CDR2 SNEGSKA (reference sequence). CDR3 residues: CSAPVGQSNEKLFF. The CDR3 DNA sequence: TGCAGTGCTCCCGTAGGACAGAGTAATGAAAAACTGTTTTTT.

As for this clonotype: At one end, the junction sequence differs from germline, possibly due to a read error. This CDR3 is CASTQDYGTGGNEHFF. Here the CDR3 DNA reads TGCGCCAGCACCCAAGATTATGGGACGGGGGGCAATGAGCACTTCTTC. The rearrangement uses TRBV4-3 and TRBJ2-1; D possibly corresponds to TRBD2 (7 bases). Germline V CDR1 and CDR2: LGHNA, YSLEER. The CDR3 sequence is 16 residues long.

A note on this clonotype: This clone may be a read error of a much larger clone one base away. This chain joins TRBV7-3 and TRBJ2-1; 7 bases match TRBD2. Germline V gene lookup returns CDR1 SGHTA and CDR2 FQGTGA. This CDR3 region has 14 residues. CDR3 coding DNA: TGTGCCAGCTGCTTAGCGGGTGGGGTCAATGAGCAGTTCTTC. Its translation: CASCLAGGVNEQFF. Based on the CDR3 plus reference TRBV7-3 and TRBJ2-1, the full variable domain is GAGVSQTPSNKVTEKGKYVELRCDPISGHTALYWYRQSLGQGPEFLIYFQGTGAADDSGLPNDRFFAVRPEGSVSTLKIQRTERGDSAVYLCASCLAGGVNEQFFGPGTRLTVL.

There are a few counts of this clonotype. This chain joins TRBV7-8 and TRBJ1-5; the match to TRBD1 covers 7 bases. The CDR3 length is 15 residues. Trimming took 5 bases from V and 4 from J; bases not matched to a gene: 8. Per germline, CDR1 SGHVS and CDR2 FQNEAQ. CDR3 coding DNA: TGTGCCAGCAGCCCCCGGACAGGCCTTAATCAGCCCCAGCATTTT. Translated, it gives CASSPRTGLNQPQHF.

This clonotype was detected a few times. This may stem from a read error, because a much larger clone lies one nucleotide away. The chain couples TRBV20-1 to TRBJ2-3; D not resolved. The germline gives CDR1 DFQATT, CDR2 SNEGSKA (reference sequence). The CDR3 extends over 15 amino acids. CDR3 sequence: CNARDERWGTDTQYF. In nucleotides, the CDR3 is TGCAATGCTAGAGACGAGAGGTGGGGCACAGATACGCAGTATTTT.

In the case of this clonotype: This may stem from a read error, because a much larger clone lies one nucleotide away. This is likely a read error, given that the CDR3 carries no conserved phenylalanine or tryptophan at its end. The genes are TRBV20-1 and TRBJ2-1, with D possibly being TRBD1 or TRBD2 (5 bases each). Germline V gene data show CDR1 as DFQATT and CDR2 as SNEGSKA (reference sequence). The CDR3 totals 11 residues. Between the trimmed V and J ends, which lost 1 base and 7 bases, there was a span of 5 bases. The CDR3 reads CSARGGNEQFV. The CDR3 DNA reads as TGCAGTGCTAGAGGGGGGAATGAGCAGTTCGTC.

The V gene is TRBV20-1, the J gene TRBJ2-7; D possibly matches TRBD1 or TRBD2 (5 bases each). This CDR3 is built from 14 residues. The germline V and J ends were trimmed by 6 bases and 7 bases, with 22 bases remaining between them. The germline CDR1 and CDR2 sequences are DFQATT and SNEGSKA (reference sequence). The CDR3 DNA reads as TGCAGTGCAATACGGAAGGGACCGTACTATGAGCAGTACTTC. Amino acid sequence: CSAIRKGPYYEQYF.

Turning to this clonotype: The conserved phenylalanine or tryptophan is not found at the CDR3 terminus, so this likely reflects a read error. The chain is built from TRBV5-1 and TRBJ2-3, with D unresolved. V lost 2 bases and J lost 1, with 11 bases in between. This CDR3 contains 15 residues. The germline V gene encodes CDR1 SGHRS and CDR2 YFSETQ. The CDR3 protein is CASSFLSLGTDTQYL. CDR3 sequence (DNA): TGCGCCAGCAGCTTTCTTTCCTTGGGCACAGATACGCAGTATCTT.